This entry lists 22 T cell receptor beta chains sequenced from one sample in a study of T cells after yellow fever vaccination (dated by TCRdb to about 2019). The meaning of the sample's treatment or condition label: live attenuated yellow fever vaccine strain. Libraries were prepared through 5' RACE. The data were produced on an Illumina HiSeq 2500. TCRdb passed the public sequencing reads through fastp at Q25 and MiXCR, retaining productive beta sequences. Entries that share a CDR3 protein sequence are merged under the most common genes and DNA. Recorded for this sample are about 22,000 distinct CDR3 sequences; 4% to 6% of them occurred a single time. In total, the top ten clones hold about 19% of the sample. Material: PBMCs, either bulk or a sorted T-cell subset (CD4+, CD8+, memory, or dextramer-sorted; not recorded which), obtained more than 35 days after the first yellow fever vaccination. The receptors derive from a man between 18 and 35 years old who received the YFV17D yellow fever vaccine.

At least ten counts were recorded for this clonotype. One end of the junction is discordant with germline, which a read error may explain. The chain has TRBV4-2 and TRBJ1-6; no clear D gene. The CDR3 length is 15 residues. Per the germline V gene, CDR1 is LGHNA and CDR2 is YNFKEQ. The CDR3 sequence is CASSQGSLRATGLQF. CDR3 DNA: TGTGCCAGCAGCCAAGGGAGCCTGAGGGCCACGGGTCTGCAATTT.

This clonotype was found many times. This chain uses TRBV4-2 with TRBJ2-7; D tentatively fits TRBD1 or TRBD2 (7 bases each). V lost 4 bases to trimming and J lost 5 bases, with 18 bases between them. This CDR3 is built from 15 residues. Per the germline V gene, CDR1 is LGHNA and CDR2 is YNFKEQ. Here the CDR3 reads CASSLVRGGLDEQYF. The CDR3 DNA sequence: TGTGCCAGCAGCCTGGTCAGGGGGGGCCTCGACGAGCAGTACTTC.

This clonotype showed up many times. The V gene is TRBV29-1, the J gene TRBJ2-2; TRBD1 agrees at 9 bases. Per germline, CDR1 SQVTM and CDR2 ANQGSEA. This CDR3 spans 15 amino acids. V trimming: 6 bases; J trimming: 5 bases; junction bases outside the gene matches: 10. This CDR3 reads CSVILRDRVTGELFF. CDR3 bases: TGCAGCGTCATACTCCGGGACAGGGTTACCGGGGAGCTGTTTTTT.

This clonotype appeared many times. This chain connects TRBV9 to TRBJ2-2, with TRBD2 matching 11 bases. CDR1 and CDR2 (germline): SGDLS, YYNGEE. The CDR3 sequence is 16 residues long. J gave up 1 base and V 1 base, and 0 bases lay outside the gene matches. The CDR3 DNA reads as TGTGCCAGCAGCGTACTAGCGGGGGGGAACACCGGGGAGCTGTTTTTT. This codes for CASSVLAGGNTGELFF.

On this clonotype itself: A much larger clone differs by one base, so this may be a read error. The chain uses TRBV18 and TRBJ1-1, with 7 bases aligning to TRBD1. From germline, CDR1 is KGHSH and CDR2 LQKENI. There are 13 residues in the CDR3. CDR3 loop: CTSSGQSNTEAFF. Here the CDR3 DNA reads TGTACCAGCTCGGGACAGTCGAACACTGAAGCTTTCTTT.

The sample holds many counts of this clonotype. This chain joins TRBV7-3 and TRBJ1-1, with D unresolved. Germline CDR1 is SGHTA and CDR2 is FQGTGA. There are 17 residues in the CDR3. Trimming left V 3 bases short and J 1 base short, with 18 bases between. The CDR3 region is CASSFHLREMGNTEAFF. CDR3 coding DNA: TGTGCCAGCAGCTTCCACTTAAGGGAGATGGGGAACACTGAAGCTTTCTTT.

This clonotype was seen at least ten times. This chain's CDR3 is CSGETGAEQYF. DNA of the CDR3: TGCAGCGGTGAGACAGGGGCCGAGCAGTACTTC. The genes are TRBV29-1 and TRBJ2-7; 8 positions agree with TRBD1. The germline V gene encodes CDR1 SQVTM and CDR2 ANQGSEA. V was pared by 7 bases and J by 6 bases, with 5 bases of the junction left unmatched. The CDR3 runs 11 residues.

This clonotype was seen at least ten times. The CDR3 nucleotides are TGTGCCATCAGTGAGTACCCGCCGAACACCGGGGAGCTGTTTTTT. Amino acid sequence: CAISEYPPNTGELFF. The chain recombines TRBV10-3 with TRBJ2-2, with D unresolved. The germline V gene encodes CDR1 ENHRY and CDR2 SYGVKD. CDR3 length: 15 residues. V gave up 1 base and J gave up 0 bases, with 6 bases separating them.

This clonotype was counted at least ten times. V is TRBV4-1 and J is TRBJ1-5; D is unresolved. The CDR3 extends over 15 amino acids. Trimming pared 1 base from V and 6 bases from J, leaving 13 bases between. CDR1 and CDR2 (germline): MGHRA, YSYEKL. The CDR3 DNA reads as TGCGCCAGCAGCCAAGGGGGTATGATGAGTCAGCCCCAGCATTTT. The encoded protein is CASSQGGMMSQPQHF.

This clonotype appeared many times. V gene TRBV6-1 combines with J gene TRBJ1-3; D may be TRBD1 (6 bases). This CDR3 spans 14 amino acids. Trimming shortened V by 1 base and J by 6 bases, and 10 bases separated the two germline ends. CDR1 and CDR2 (germline): MNHNS, SASEGT. As DNA, the CDR3 is TGTGCCAGCAGTGAAGAGGAGGGGGTAAACACCATATATTTT. Translation: CASSEEEGVNTIYF.

The chain is built from TRBV21-1 and TRBJ2-3. TRBV21-1 constitutes a pseudogene. The length of the CDR3 is 13 residues. The CDR3 protein is CASPVAGPGTQYF. CDR3 sequence (DNA): TGTGCCAGCCCAGTTGCTGGTCCAGGTACGCAGTATTTT.

This clonotype was seen many times. The J gene is TRBJ2-3, the V gene TRBV12-3 or TRBV12-4; 7 bases match TRBD1. With 6 bases clipped from V and 2 bases from J, the junction kept 5 bases outside the gene matches. This CDR3 is 14 amino acids long. In DNA, the CDR3 is TGTGCCAGCAGCGGGACAGTTACCACAGATACGCAGTATTTT. This sequence encodes CASSGTVTTDTQYF.

This clonotype was observed at least ten times. The chain uses TRBV7-2 and TRBJ2-3; tentatively, D is TRBD1 (5 bases). From germline, CDR1 is SGHTA and CDR2 FQGNSA. The germline V and J ends were trimmed by 1 base and 4 bases, with 9 bases remaining between them. The CDR3 sequence is 14 residues long. This CDR3 is CASSLGAGSDTQYF. DNA of the CDR3: TGTGCCAGCAGCTTAGGGGCAGGGTCAGATACGCAGTATTTT.

This clonotype was counted many times. The chain combines TRBV20-1 with TRBJ2-7; D is possibly TRBD1 or TRBD2 (6 bases each). In germline, CDR1 is DFQATT, CDR2 SNEGSKA (reference sequence). Trimming pared 0 bases from V and 7 bases from J, leaving 13 bases between. This CDR3 is built from 13 residues. Here the CDR3 reads CSARDRGPNEQYF. CDR3 bases: TGCAGTGCTAGAGATCGGGGGCCGAATGAGCAGTACTTC.

This clonotype was seen ten or more times. The chain couples TRBV4-3 to TRBJ1-1, with D perhaps TRBD1 (5 bases). The CDR3 consists of 15 residues. Trimming took off 0 bases at V and 12 bases at J, with 20 bases between the two ends. Germline CDR1 and CDR2: LGHNA and YSLEER. The CDR3 loop reads CASSQDPVPSGLTFF. The CDR3 DNA sequence: TGCGCCAGCAGCCAAGATCCAGTCCCTTCAGGGTTAACTTTCTTT.

At least ten counts were recorded for this clonotype. The CDR3 loop reads CASSLVASGGDDTQYF. The CDR3 DNA reads TGTGCCAGCAGCTTAGTGGCTAGCGGGGGGGATGATACGCAGTATTTT. V and J are TRBV7-2 and TRBJ2-3; 12 positions match TRBD2. The CDR3 covers 16 residues. The ends lost 1 base at V and 6 bases at J; junction bases unmatched: 5. Germline V CDR1 and CDR2: SGHTA, FQGNSA. Supplemented by reference TRBV7-2 and TRBJ2-3, the full variable domain reads GAGVSQSPSNKVTEKGKDVELRCDPISGHTALYWYRQSLGQGLEFLIYFQGNSAPDKSGLPSDRFSAERTGGSVSTLTIQRTQQEDSAVYLCASSLVASGGDDTQYFGPGTRLTVL.

This clonotype was counted many times. This chain joins TRBV7-2 and TRBJ2-1, with D uncertain. This CDR3 spans 12 amino acids. The ends were cut back, 3 bases at V and 10 bases at J, with 10 bases in the middle. Per germline, CDR1 SGHTA and CDR2 FQGNSA. The CDR3 loop is CASSFGRVEQFF. The CDR3, as DNA: TGTGCCAGCAGCTTCGGACGTGTGGAGCAGTTCTTC.

In this sample, this clonotype turned up many times. The chain couples TRBV29-1 to TRBJ2-1; D possibly corresponds to TRBD2 (6 bases). Deletions cut 8 bases from V and 7 bases from J, with 21 bases between. Germline CDR1 SQVTM, CDR2 ANQGSEA. The length of the CDR3 is 14 residues. The CDR3, as DNA: TGCAGCTCAAAAGGGATCCCAGGAGGGAATGAGCAGTTCTTC. Amino acids: CSSKGIPGGNEQFF.

This clonotype was seen repeatedly, ten times or more. The rearrangement links TRBV20-1 to TRBJ2-1; 15 bases align to TRBD2. CDR1 is DFQATT, CDR2 SNEGSKA, per germline (reference sequence). The ends lost 6 bases at V and 7 bases at J; junction bases unmatched: 4. The CDR3 length is 14 residues. DNA of the CDR3: TGCAGTGCCGGACTAGCGGGGGGGCCAAATGAGCAGTTCTTC. Protein: CSAGLAGGPNEQFF.

Remarks on this clonotype: A much larger clone sits a single nucleotide away, making a read error possible. V and J are TRBV20-1 and TRBJ2-1; TRBD2 agrees at 7 bases. The CDR3 is 14 amino acids. Looked up from germline, CDR1 is DFQATT and CDR2 is SNEGSKA (reference sequence). CDR3 nucleotides: TGCAGTACTAGAGAGGGGACTACTCGACGGGGGCAGTTCTTC. Residues: CSTREGTTRRGQFF.

There are many counts of this clonotype. This chain uses TRBV28 with TRBJ1-1; the match to TRBD1 covers 8 bases. From germline, CDR1 is MDHEN and CDR2 SYDVKM. CDR3 length: 16 residues. V was clipped by 5 bases and J by 5 bases; unmatched bases: 13. DNA for the CDR3: TGTGCCAGCAGTCCGAGCCGAGGACAGGGTCGGACTGAAGCTTTCTTT. It encodes CASSPSRGQGRTEAFF. Together with reference TRBV28 and TRBJ1-1, the CDR3 gives the full variable domain: DVKVTQSSRYLVKRTGEKVFLECVQDMDHENMFWYRQDPGLGLRLIYFSYDVKMKEKGDIPEGYSVSREKKERFSLILESASTNQTSMYLCASSPSRGQGRTEAFFGQGTRLTVV.

This clonotype was observed many times. The rearrangement links TRBV12-3 or TRBV12-4 to TRBJ2-1, with 10 nucleotides matching TRBD2. The CDR3 runs 14 residues. V lost 6 bases to trimming and J lost 6 bases; unmatched junction nucleotides: 5. CDR3 sequence: CASSARTSGNEQFF. The CDR3 region has the DNA TGTGCCAGCAGCGCTAGGACTAGCGGCAATGAGCAGTTCTTC.